These 24 T cell receptor beta chains came from one sample sequenced in a study of lymphopenia after photon versus proton radiotherapy. The repertoire was sequenced with immunoSEQ multiplex PCR; TCRdb's copy has only in-frame clones and lacks some. The sample has more than 50,000 clones, about 86% seen once. This specimen consisted of peripheral blood, obtained from a patient treated with photon-based radiotherapy. These receptors originate from a middle-aged man with gastric cancer.

This chain uses TRBV5-4 with TRBJ1-2; TRBD1 matches 10 bases. After removal of 4 bases from V and 5 bases from J, the junction contained 5 bases not matched to a gene. Germline CDR1 is SGHNT and CDR2 is YYREEE (reference sequence). The CDR3 loop spans 14 amino acids. The CDR3 nucleotides are TGTGCCAGCAGCCCCCGGGACAGGGGTTATGGCTACACCTTC. It is translated as CASSPRDRGYGYTF.

This chain links TRBV10-3 with TRBJ1-1; the D is unclear. Trimming removed 0 bases from V and 1 base from J, with 6 bases in between. This CDR3 comprises 14 residues. CDR1 is ENHRY and CDR2 is SYGVKD in the germline V gene. The CDR3 is CAISESLQNTEAFF. The CDR3 coding sequence is TGTGCCATCAGTGAGTCCTTACAGAACACTGAAGCTTTCTTT.

This chain joins TRBV13 and TRBJ2-7; 12 nucleotides line up with TRBD2. Unmatched junction bases numbered 6, after V lost 0 bases and J lost 0 bases. This CDR3 contains 18 residues. The germline gives CDR1 PRHDT, CDR2 FYEKMQ (reference sequence). This CDR3 reads CASSLGSGLAGRSYEQYF. CDR3 DNA sequence: TGTGCCAGCAGCTTAGGCTCGGGACTAGCGGGTCGCTCCTACGAGCAGTACTTC.

This clone appeared once. This CDR3 is CASSLLASYNEQFF. The CDR3 bases are TGTGCCAGCAGTTTACTAGCATCCTACAATGAGCAGTTCTTC. This chain joins TRBV28 and TRBJ2-1, with a tentative D call TRBD2 (5 bases). V lost 2 bases, J lost 1 base, and 6 bases lay in between. The CDR3 is 14 amino acids. The V gene's germline CDR1 is MDHEN and CDR2 SYDVKM.

The chain combines TRBV28 with TRBJ2-2; no reliable D call. Germline V lookup: CDR1 MDHEN, CDR2 SYDVKM. Trimming stripped 9 bases from V and 5 bases from J, with 16 bases between. The CDR3 has 14 residues. The DNA for the CDR3 is TGTGCCAGAACGCCCGATATGGGGACCGGGGAGCTGTTTTTT. Its translation: CARTPDMGTGELFF.

V and J are TRBV9 and TRBJ1-6; perhaps TRBD1 as D (6 bases). Per germline, CDR1 SGDLS and CDR2 YYNGEE. V was pared by 2 bases and J by 7 bases, with 13 bases between. The CDR3 runs to 15 residues. CDR3 protein: CASSVAGHSNSPLHF. Here the CDR3 DNA reads TGTGCCAGCAGCGTCGCGGGACACTCCAATTCACCCCTCCACTTT.

This chain links TRBV5-1 with TRBJ2-2, with 8 bases identical to TRBD2. The ends lost 4 bases at V and 6 bases at J; junction bases unmatched: 5. Germline values: CDR1 SGHRS, CDR2 YFSETQ. CDR3 size: 14 residues. For the CDR3, the DNA is TGCGCCAGCAGCGTGGTAGCGGGGCCCGGGGAGCTGTTTTTT. Translating gives CASSVVAGPGELFF.

This chain joins TRBV5-1 and TRBJ2-5, with D possibly being TRBD1 (6 bases). The end of the DNA is better explained by TRBJ2-7, so the J call may be wrong. CDR3 length equals 12 residues. Germline CDR1 SGHRS, CDR2 YFSETQ. DNA for the CDR3: TGCGCCAGCAGCTCACAGGGCGGCGAGCAGTACTTC. Its translation: CASSSQGGEQYF.

The chain couples TRBV18 to TRBJ2-1; D is unresolved. Deletions cut 3 bases from V and 0 bases from J, with 9 bases between. CDR1 and CDR2 (germline): KGHSH, LQKENI. The CDR3 is made up of 15 amino acids. Here the CDR3 reads CASSPLQSSYNEQFF. As DNA, the CDR3 is TGTGCCAGCTCACCCTTACAGAGCTCCTACAATGAGCAGTTCTTC.

On this clone itself: The junction departs from the called germline gene at one end, perhaps through a read error. The V call is TRBV10-3, the J call TRBJ2-7; 8 positions match TRBD1. The CDR3 totals 11 residues. Germline CDR1 is ENHRY and CDR2 is SYGVKD. The CDR3 is CAISQGGQENF. The CDR3 DNA reads as TGTGCCATCAGCCAAGGGGGACAGGAAAACTTC.

This clone came up a few times. V is TRBV7-9 and J is TRBJ2-1; no definite D call. This CDR3 region has 12 residues. Trimming took 5 bases from V and 8 from J, leaving 10 bases between them. CDR1 is SEHNR and CDR2 is FQNEAQ in the germline V gene (reference sequence). The DNA of the CDR3 is TGTGCCAGCAGCGGCCGGACGGATGAGCAGTTCTTC. Translated: CASSGRTDEQFF.

The chain has TRBV2 and TRBJ1-1; D not resolved. Germline V CDR1 and CDR2: SNHLY, FYNNEI. V was trimmed by 7 bases and J by 0 bases, leaving 9 bases between them. This CDR3 has 13 amino acids. CDR3 amino acids: CASNPVMNTEAFF. The DNA of the CDR3 is TGTGCCAGCAATCCGGTCATGAACACTGAAGCTTTCTTT.

The chain employs TRBV5-1 and TRBJ2-5; 14 nucleotides agree with TRBD2. Germline trimming cut 4 bases from V and 5 bases from J; bases unmatched to any gene: 19. In germline, CDR1 is SGHRS, CDR2 YFSETQ. The CDR3 runs to 20 residues. DNA for the CDR3: TGCGCCAGCAGCACGACGGGACTAGCGGGAGAACCCCTTTTAGGGGAGACCCAGTACTTC. Protein: CASSTTGLAGEPLLGETQYF.

The chain carries TRBV2 and TRBJ2-7; TRBD2 might be the D (6 bases). The CDR3 loop spans 12 amino acids. Deletions cut 3 bases from V and 5 bases from J, with 8 bases between. Germline CDR1 and CDR2: SNHLY and FYNNEI. The chain's CDR3 is CASSEGGNEQYF. CDR3 bases: TGTGCCAGCAGTGAGGGCGGGAACGAGCAGTACTTC.

This rearrangement joins TRBV10-1 to TRBJ2-3; D possibly matches TRBD1 or TRBD2 (5 bases each). Germline CDR1 reads WNHNN; CDR2 reads SYGVQD (reference sequence). The ends were cut back, 6 bases at V and 4 bases at J, with 14 bases in the middle. This CDR3 comprises 14 residues. CDR3 loop: CASSRDVGADTQYF. The CDR3 DNA reads TGCGCCAGCAGCCGGGACGTTGGGGCAGATACGCAGTATTTT.

The rearrangement uses TRBV19 and TRBJ2-2; D assignment may be TRBD1 or TRBD2 (6 bases each). The germline V gene encodes CDR1 LNHDA and CDR2 SQIVND (reference sequence). Trimming took 6 bases from V and 2 from J, leaving 22 bases between them. There are 18 residues in the CDR3. CDR3 bases: TGTGCCAGTAGAAAAGTAGGGGGAGGCTCCTCAAACACCGGGGAGCTGTTTTTT. The encoded protein is CASRKVGGGSSNTGELFF.

The J gene is TRBJ1-2, the V gene TRBV9, with D maybe TRBD1 (5 bases). Germline V CDR1 and CDR2: SGDLS, YYNGEE. Trimming stripped 3 bases from V and 3 bases from J, with 21 bases between. This CDR3 is 17 amino acids long. The CDR3 coding sequence is TGTGCCAGCAGCGGCCGGGGAGGGGAAAGCCGGTACTATGGCTACACCTTC. As protein: CASSGRGGESRYYGYTF. The full variable domain, rest sourced from reference TRBV9 and TRBJ1-2, is DSGVTQTPKHLITATGQRVTLRCSPRSGDLSVYWYQQSLDQGLQFLIQYYNGEERAKGNILERFSAQQFPDLHSELNLSSLELGDSALYFCASSGRGGESRYYGYTFGSGTRLTVV.

The chain recombines TRBV18 with TRBJ2-1; TRBD2 matches at 12 bases. The CDR3 covers 17 residues. CDR1 KGHSH and CDR2 LQKENI come from the germline V gene. J gave up 2 bases and V 6 bases, and 8 bases lay outside the gene matches. CDR3 region: CASSRLAGVGAYNEQFF. The DNA for the CDR3 is TGTGCCAGCTCGCGACTAGCGGGAGTAGGGGCCTACAATGAGCAGTTCTTC.

This sequence joins TRBV6-1 and TRBJ2-7, with 7 bases that match TRBD1. The CDR3 consists of 13 residues. V was pared by 10 bases and J by 3 bases, with 9 bases of the junction left unmatched. The germline V gene has CDR1 MNHNS and CDR2 SASEGT. CDR3 in amino acids: CATLTGTVYEQYF. The DNA of the CDR3 is TGTGCCACACTAACCGGGACAGTCTACGAGCAGTACTTC.

V and J are TRBV7-9 and TRBJ2-5; the D is unclear. The end of the DNA fits TRBJ2-7 better, so the J call may be wrong. This CDR3 has 13 residues. Looked up from germline, CDR1 is SEHNR and CDR2 is FQNEAQ (reference sequence). For the CDR3, the DNA is TGTGCCAGCAGCTTAGAGTCCGCCTACGAGCAGTACTTC. Its translation: CASSLESAYEQYF.

V usage is TRBV5-1 and J usage is TRBJ2-3; TRBD2 agrees at 8 bases. The CDR3 runs to 16 residues. CDR1 SGHRS and CDR2 YFSETQ come from the germline V gene. V lost 1 base and J lost 2; bases outside the gene matches: 6. The DNA of the CDR3 is TGCGCCAGCAGCTTGAGGGCGGGAGGCCTCACAGATACGCAGTATTTT. It yields the protein CASSLRAGGLTDTQYF.

This clone was seen once. V and J are TRBV18 and TRBJ2-2, with 7 nucleotides matching TRBD2. CDR1 and CDR2 from the germline V gene are KGHSH and LQKENI. V dropped 2 bases and J dropped 1; count of bases not matched to a gene: 4. The CDR3 is 16 amino acids. In nucleotides, the CDR3 is TGTGCCAGCTCACCAAGGACTAGTTGGAACACCGGGGAGCTGTTTTTT. Its protein product is CASSPRTSWNTGELFF.

The J gene is TRBJ2-7, the V gene TRBV29-1; TRBD1 might be the D (5 bases). V dropped 5 bases and J dropped 3 bases, with 11 bases sitting between them. This CDR3 spans 12 amino acids. Germline V gives CDR1 SQVTM, CDR2 ANQGSEA. CDR3 coding DNA: TGCAGCGTTTGTACGGACATCTACGAGCAGTACTTC. Translation: CSVCTDIYEQYF.

The chain recombines TRBV19 with TRBJ2-2; a weak D match, TRBD2 (6 bases). Germline V gene sequence: CDR1 LNHDA, CDR2 SQIVND (reference sequence). The CDR3 runs to 14 residues. Trimming took off 8 bases at V and 4 bases at J, with 14 bases between the two ends. DNA of the CDR3: TGTGCCAGTCGGGCTAGCGATGCCACCGGGGAGCTGTTTTTT. Amino acids: CASRASDATGELFF.